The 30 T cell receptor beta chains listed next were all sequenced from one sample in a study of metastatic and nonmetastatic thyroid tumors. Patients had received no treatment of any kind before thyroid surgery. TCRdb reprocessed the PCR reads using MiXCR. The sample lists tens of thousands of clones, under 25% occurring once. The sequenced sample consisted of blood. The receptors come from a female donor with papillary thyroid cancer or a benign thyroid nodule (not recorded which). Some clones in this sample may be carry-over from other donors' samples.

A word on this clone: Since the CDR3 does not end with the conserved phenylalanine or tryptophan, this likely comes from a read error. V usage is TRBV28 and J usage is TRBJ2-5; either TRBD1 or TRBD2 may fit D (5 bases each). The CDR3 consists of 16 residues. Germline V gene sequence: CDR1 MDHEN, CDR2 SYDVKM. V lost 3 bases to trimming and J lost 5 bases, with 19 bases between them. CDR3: CASSFSGRTSGETQYL. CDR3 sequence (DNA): TGTGCCAGCAGTTTCTCGGGACGGACTTCGGGGGAGACCCAGTACCTC.

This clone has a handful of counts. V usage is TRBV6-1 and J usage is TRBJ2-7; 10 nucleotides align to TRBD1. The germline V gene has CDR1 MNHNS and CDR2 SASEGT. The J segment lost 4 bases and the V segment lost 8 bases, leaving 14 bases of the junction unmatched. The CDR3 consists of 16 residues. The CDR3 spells CASSPPGTGAVYEQYF. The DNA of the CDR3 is TGTGCCAGCTCACCACCCGGGACAGGGGCTGTGTACGAGCAGTACTTC.

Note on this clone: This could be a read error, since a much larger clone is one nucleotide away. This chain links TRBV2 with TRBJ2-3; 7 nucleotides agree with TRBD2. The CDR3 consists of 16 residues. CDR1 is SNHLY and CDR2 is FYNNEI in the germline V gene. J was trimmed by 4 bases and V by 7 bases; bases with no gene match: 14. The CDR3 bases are TGTGCCAGCATTAGGGAGGTAACTAGCGCCCCAGATACGCAGTATTTT. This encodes CASIREVTSAPDTQYF.

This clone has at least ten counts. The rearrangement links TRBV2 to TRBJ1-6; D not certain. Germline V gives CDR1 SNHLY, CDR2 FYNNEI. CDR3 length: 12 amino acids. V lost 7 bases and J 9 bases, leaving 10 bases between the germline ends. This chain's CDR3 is CASTVAASPLHF. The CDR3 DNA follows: TGTGCCAGCACGGTAGCGGCTTCACCCCTCCACTTT.

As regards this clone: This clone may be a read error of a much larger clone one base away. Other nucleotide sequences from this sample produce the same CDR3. CDR3 in amino acids: CASSSDVLGTQYF. The CDR3 DNA reads as TGCGCCAGCAGCTCGGACGTATTGGGTACCCAGTACTTC. The J gene is TRBJ2-5, the V gene TRBV5-1; D gene unclear. CDR1 and CDR2 (germline): SGHRS, YFSETQ. V shed 3 bases and J shed 8 bases, with 14 bases lying between them. The CDR3 is 13 amino acids.

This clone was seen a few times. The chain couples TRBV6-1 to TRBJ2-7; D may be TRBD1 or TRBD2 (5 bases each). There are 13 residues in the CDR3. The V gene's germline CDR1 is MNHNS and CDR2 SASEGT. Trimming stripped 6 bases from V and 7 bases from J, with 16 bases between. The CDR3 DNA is TGTGCCAGCAGCCGGGGCCTACTTGGTGAGCAGTACTTC. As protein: CASSRGLLGEQYF.

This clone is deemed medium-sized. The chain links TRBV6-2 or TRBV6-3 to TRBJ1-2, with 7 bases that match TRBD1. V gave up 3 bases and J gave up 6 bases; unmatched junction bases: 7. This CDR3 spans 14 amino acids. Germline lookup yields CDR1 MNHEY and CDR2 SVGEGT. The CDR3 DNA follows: TGTGCCAGCAGTTATCAGGGGGGCGCGGATGGCTACACCTTC. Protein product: CASSYQGGADGYTF.

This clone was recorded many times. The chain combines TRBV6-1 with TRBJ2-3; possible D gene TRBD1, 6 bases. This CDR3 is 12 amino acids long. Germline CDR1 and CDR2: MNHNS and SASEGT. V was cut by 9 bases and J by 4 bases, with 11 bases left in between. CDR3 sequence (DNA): TGTGCCAGATCATCAGGGGCAGATACGCAGTATTTT. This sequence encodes CARSSGADTQYF.

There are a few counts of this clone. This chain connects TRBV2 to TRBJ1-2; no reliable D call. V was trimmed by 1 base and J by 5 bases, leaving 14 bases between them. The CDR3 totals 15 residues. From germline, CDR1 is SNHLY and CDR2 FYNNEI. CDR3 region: CASSEGGAQTYGYTF. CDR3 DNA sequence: TGTGCCAGCAGTGAAGGGGGAGCCCAGACTTATGGCTACACCTTC.

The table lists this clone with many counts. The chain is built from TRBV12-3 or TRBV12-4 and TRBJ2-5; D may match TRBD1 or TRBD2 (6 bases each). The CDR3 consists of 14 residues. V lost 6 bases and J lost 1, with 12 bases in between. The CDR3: CASSPTGAQETQYF. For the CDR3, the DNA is TGTGCCAGCAGCCCAACGGGGGCCCAAGAGACCCAGTACTTC.

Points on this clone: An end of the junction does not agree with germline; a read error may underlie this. The DNA for the CDR3 is TGTGTCAGCAGCTTACAGGGGCCGGGCAATCAGCCACAGCATTTT. Translation gives CVSSLQGPGNQPQHF. The chain joins TRBV6-5 to TRBJ1-5; 7 bases agree with TRBD1. CDR1 is MNHEY, CDR2 SVGAGI, per germline. The length of the CDR3 is 15 residues.

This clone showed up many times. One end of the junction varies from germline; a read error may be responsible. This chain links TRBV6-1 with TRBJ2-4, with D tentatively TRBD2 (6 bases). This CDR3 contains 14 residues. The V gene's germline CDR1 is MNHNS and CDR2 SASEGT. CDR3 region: CAGSGGRAKNIQYF. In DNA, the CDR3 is TGTGCCGGCAGTGGAGGGCGGGCCAAAAACATTCAGTACTTC.

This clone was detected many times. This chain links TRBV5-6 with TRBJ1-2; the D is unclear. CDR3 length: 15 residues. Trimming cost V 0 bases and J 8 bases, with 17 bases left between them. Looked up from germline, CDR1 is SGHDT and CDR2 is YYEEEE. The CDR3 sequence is CASSLAVRSFGGYTF. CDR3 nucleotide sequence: TGTGCCAGCAGCTTGGCCGTTCGGTCTTTCGGAGGCTACACCTTC.

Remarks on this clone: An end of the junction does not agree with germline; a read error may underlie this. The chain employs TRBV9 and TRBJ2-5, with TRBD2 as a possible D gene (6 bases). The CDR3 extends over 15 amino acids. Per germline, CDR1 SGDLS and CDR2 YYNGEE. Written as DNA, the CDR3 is TGTGCCAGCAGCGTACAGTACGGGAGAAGGGAGACCCATTACTTC. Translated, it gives CASSVQYGRRETHYF.

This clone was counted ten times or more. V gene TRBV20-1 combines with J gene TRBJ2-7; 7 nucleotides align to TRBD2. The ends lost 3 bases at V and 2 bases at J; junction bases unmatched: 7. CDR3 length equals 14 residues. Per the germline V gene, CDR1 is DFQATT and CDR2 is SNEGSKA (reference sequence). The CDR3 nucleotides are TGCAGTGCTAGCGACGGGAGGACCACCTACGAGCAGTACTTC. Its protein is CSASDGRTTYEQYF.

The CDR3 bases are TGTGCCAGCAGCCTAGGCCAGAGCAACTATGGCTACACCTTC. It encodes CASSLGQSNYGYTF. The J gene is TRBJ1-2, the V gene TRBV11-2; D unresolved. Germline loops: CDR1 SGHAT, CDR2 FQNNGV. V dropped 5 bases and J dropped 2 bases, with 12 bases sitting between them. CDR3 length: 14 residues. Variable domain in full (rest from reference TRBV11-2 and TRBJ1-2): EAGVAQSPRYKIIEKRQSVAFWCNPISGHATLYWYQQILGQGPKLLIQFQNNGVVDDSQLPKDRFSAERLKGVDSTLKIQPAKLEDSAVYLCASSLGQSNYGYTFGSGTRLTVV.

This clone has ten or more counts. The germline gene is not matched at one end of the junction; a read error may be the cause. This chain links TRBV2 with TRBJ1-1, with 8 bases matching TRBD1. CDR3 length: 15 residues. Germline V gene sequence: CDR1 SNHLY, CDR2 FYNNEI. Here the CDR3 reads CASREQGVVNTEAFF. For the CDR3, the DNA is TGTGCCAGCAGAGAACAGGGGGTGGTGAATACTGAAGCTTTCTTT.

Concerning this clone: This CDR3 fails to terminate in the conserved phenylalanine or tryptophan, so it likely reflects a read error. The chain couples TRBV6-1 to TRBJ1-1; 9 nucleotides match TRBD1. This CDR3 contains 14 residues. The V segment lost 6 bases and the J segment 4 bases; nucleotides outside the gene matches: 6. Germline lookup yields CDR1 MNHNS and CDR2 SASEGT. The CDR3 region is CASRPTGGVTEAFL. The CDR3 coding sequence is TGTGCCAGCAGACCGACAGGGGGTGTCACTGAAGCTTTCCTT.

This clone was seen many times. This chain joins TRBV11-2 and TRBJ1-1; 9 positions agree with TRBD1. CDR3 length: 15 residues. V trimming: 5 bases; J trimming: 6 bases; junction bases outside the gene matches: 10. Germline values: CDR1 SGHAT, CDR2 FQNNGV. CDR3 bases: TGTGCCAGCAGCCTCCAGGACAGGGGAGGTGCTGAAGCTTTCTTT. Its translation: CASSLQDRGGAEAFF.

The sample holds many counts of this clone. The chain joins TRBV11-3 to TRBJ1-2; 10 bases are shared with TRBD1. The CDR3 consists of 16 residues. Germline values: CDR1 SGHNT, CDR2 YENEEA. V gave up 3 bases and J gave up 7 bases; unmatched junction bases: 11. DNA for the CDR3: TGTGCCAGCAGCTTGGTCCTGGGACAGGGGCGTAGTGGCTACACCTTC. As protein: CASSLVLGQGRSGYTF.

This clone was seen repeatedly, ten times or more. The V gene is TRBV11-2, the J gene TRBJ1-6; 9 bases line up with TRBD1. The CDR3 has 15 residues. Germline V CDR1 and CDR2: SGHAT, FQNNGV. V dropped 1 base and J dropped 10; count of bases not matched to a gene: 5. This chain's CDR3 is CASSLGQGGVSPLHF. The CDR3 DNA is TGTGCCAGCAGCTTAGGACAGGGGGGGGTATCACCCCTCCACTTT.

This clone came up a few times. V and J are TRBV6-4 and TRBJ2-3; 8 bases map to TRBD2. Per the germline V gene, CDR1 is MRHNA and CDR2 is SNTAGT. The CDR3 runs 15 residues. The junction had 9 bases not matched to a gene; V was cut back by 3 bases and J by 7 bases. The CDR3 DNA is TGTGCCAGCAGTGATGAAACTAGCGGTCCATATACGCAGTATTTT. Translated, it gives CASSDETSGPYTQYF.

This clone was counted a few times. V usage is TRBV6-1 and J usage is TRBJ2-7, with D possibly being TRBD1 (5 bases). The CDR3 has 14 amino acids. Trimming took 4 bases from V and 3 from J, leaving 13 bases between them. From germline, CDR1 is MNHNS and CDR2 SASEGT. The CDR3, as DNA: TGTGCCAGCAGTGTAACGACAGAAAACTACGAGCAGTACTTC. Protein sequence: CASSVTTENYEQYF.

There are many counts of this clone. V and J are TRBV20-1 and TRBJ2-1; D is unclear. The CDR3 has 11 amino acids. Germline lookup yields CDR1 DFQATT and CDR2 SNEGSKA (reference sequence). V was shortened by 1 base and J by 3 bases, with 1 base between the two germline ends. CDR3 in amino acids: CSARVYNEQFF. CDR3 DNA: TGCAGTGCTAGAGTCTACAATGAGCAGTTCTTC.

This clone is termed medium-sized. CDR3 protein: CAISDGTGDAYGYTF. CDR3 nucleotide sequence: TGTGCCATCAGTGACGGGACAGGAGACGCCTATGGCTACACCTTC. The rearrangement joins TRBV10-3 to TRBJ1-2; TRBD1 matches 8 bases. CDR3 length: 15 residues. The ends lost 3 bases at V and 4 bases at J; junction bases unmatched: 7. CDR1 is ENHRY, CDR2 SYGVKD, per germline.

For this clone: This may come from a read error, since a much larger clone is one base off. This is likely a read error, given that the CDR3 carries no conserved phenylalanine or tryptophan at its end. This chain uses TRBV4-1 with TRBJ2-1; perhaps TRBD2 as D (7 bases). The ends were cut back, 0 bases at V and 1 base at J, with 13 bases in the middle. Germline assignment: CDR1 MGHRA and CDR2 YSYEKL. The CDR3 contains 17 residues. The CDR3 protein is CASSQEGGGGSYNEQFL. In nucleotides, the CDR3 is TGCGCCAGCAGCCAAGAAGGGGGAGGGGGTTCCTACAATGAGCAGTTCCTC.

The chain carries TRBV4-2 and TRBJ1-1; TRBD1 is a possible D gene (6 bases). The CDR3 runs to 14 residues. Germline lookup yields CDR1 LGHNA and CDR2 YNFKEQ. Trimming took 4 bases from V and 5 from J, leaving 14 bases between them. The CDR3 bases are TGTGCCAGCAGCCCGATTGGACAGTTTACTGAAGCTTTCTTT. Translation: CASSPIGQFTEAFF.

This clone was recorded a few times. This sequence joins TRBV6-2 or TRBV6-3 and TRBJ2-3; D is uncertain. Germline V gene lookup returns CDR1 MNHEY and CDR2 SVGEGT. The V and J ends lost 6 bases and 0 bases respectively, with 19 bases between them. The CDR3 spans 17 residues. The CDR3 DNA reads TGTGCCAGCAGCCAAGCCATCGGTTTCTTTAGCACAGATACGCAGTATTTT. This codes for CASSQAIGFFSTDTQYF.

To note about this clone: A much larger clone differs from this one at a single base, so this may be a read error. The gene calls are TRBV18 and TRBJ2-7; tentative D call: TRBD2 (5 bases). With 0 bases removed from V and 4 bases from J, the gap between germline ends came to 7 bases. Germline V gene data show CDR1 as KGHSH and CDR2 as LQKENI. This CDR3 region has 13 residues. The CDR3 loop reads CASSPPWEYEQYF. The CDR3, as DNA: TGTGCCAGCTCACCACCGTGGGAGTACGAGCAGTACTTC. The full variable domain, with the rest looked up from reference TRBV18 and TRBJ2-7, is NAGVMQNPRHLVRRRGQEARLRCSPMKGHSHVYWYRQLPEEGLKFMVYLQKENIIDESGMPKERFSAEFPKEGPSILRIQQVVRGDSAAYFCASSPPWEYEQYFGPGTRLTVT.

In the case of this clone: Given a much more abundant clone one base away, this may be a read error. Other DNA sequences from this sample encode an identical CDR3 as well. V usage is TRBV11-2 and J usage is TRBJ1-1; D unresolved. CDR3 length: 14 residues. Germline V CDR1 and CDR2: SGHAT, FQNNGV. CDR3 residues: CASSSGQPNTEAFF. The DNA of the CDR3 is TGCGCCAGCAGCTCAGGCCAGCCGAACACTGAAGCTTTCTTT.